Each of the 14 T cell receptor beta chains below was sequenced from the same sample in a study of shared clonotypes between healthy human individuals. Here immunoSEQ multiplex PCR was the method, and the copy in TCRdb shows in-frame clones only, minus some. The repertoire holds 450,000 to 700,000 clones, with around 95% as singletons. Naive CD8 isolation took CD45RO-negative cells positively selected for CCR7 and excluded terminally differentiated effector memory CD45RA+ cells. Sequencing input: naive CD8+ T cells sorted from blood. The receptors shown here come from a woman aged 25 to 39 in good health.

This clone appeared once. V and J are TRBV15 and TRBJ1-1; 9 bases fit TRBD1. This CDR3 region has 16 residues. Germline lookup yields CDR1 LNHNV and CDR2 YYDKDF (reference sequence). The V and J ends lost 2 bases and 1 base, in that order; junction bases with no gene match: 5. The CDR3 loop reads CATSRSWDRANTEAFF. In nucleotides, the CDR3 is TGTGCCACCAGCAGATCTTGGGACAGGGCGAACACTGAAGCTTTCTTT.

The chain couples TRBV7-6 to TRBJ2-5; the D gene is possibly TRBD2 (6 bases). Trimming removed 2 bases at V and 5 bases at J, with 15 bases between. The CDR3 contains 15 residues. Germline V CDR1 and CDR2: SGHVS, FNYEAQ. The CDR3 nucleotides are TGTGCCAGCAGCTTAACGGACGGGAGTGTTGAGACCCAGTACTTC. Encoded protein: CASSLTDGSVETQYF.

The chain couples TRBV9 to TRBJ2-1; 8 positions agree with TRBD2. The CDR3 is 16 residues long. Germline-derived CDR1 and CDR2 are SGDLS and YYNGEE. The J segment lost 1 base and the V segment lost 4 bases, leaving 7 bases of the junction unmatched. CDR3 in amino acids: CASSPQSGRSYNEQFF. CDR3 nucleotides: TGTGCCAGCAGCCCTCAAAGCGGGAGATCCTACAATGAGCAGTTCTTC.

The J gene is TRBJ1-1, the V gene TRBV4-1; 8 bases are shared with TRBD1. This CDR3 comprises 17 residues. The trim removed 4 bases at V and 1 base at J, leaving 11 bases unmatched. CDR1 is MGHRA and CDR2 is YSYEKL in the germline V gene. The CDR3 is CASSPDRAHRRNTEAFF. CDR3 sequence (DNA): TGCGCCAGCAGCCCGGACAGGGCACACCGCAGGAACACTGAAGCTTTCTTT.

V usage is TRBV9 and J usage is TRBJ2-1; D may be TRBD1 (7 bases). CDR1 SGDLS and CDR2 YYNGEE come from the germline V gene. The ends were cut back, 5 bases at V and 6 bases at J, with 18 bases in the middle. CDR3 length: 15 amino acids. The CDR3 sequence: CASRRDPGGGNEQFF. The CDR3 DNA is TGTGCCAGCAGGAGGGACCCAGGGGGAGGCAATGAGCAGTTCTTC.

This clone appeared a few times. This chain uses TRBV2 with TRBJ2-7; 10 bases line up with TRBD1. The V gene end was trimmed by 6 bases and the J gene end by 3 bases; junction bases not matched to a gene: 5. Germline loops: CDR1 SNHLY, CDR2 FYNNEI. The CDR3 is made up of 14 amino acids. The CDR3 DNA follows: TGTGCCAGCAGGAACCGGGACAGGGGCTACGAGCAGTACTTC. This translates into CASRNRDRGYEQYF.

This clone appeared a single time. V is TRBV15 and J is TRBJ1-5, with 8 bases that match TRBD1. Trimming took 3 bases from V and 3 from J; bases not matched to a gene: 1. In germline, CDR1 is LNHNV, CDR2 YYDKDF (reference sequence). This CDR3 has 14 amino acids. CDR3 DNA: TGTGCCACCAGCAGGACAGGGGTCAATCAGCCCCAGCATTTT. Its protein is CATSRTGVNQPQHF.

This chain links TRBV19 with TRBJ2-1; D not certain. This CDR3 has 16 amino acids. With 0 bases removed from V and 4 bases from J, the gap between germline ends came to 13 bases. The germline V gene has CDR1 LNHDA and CDR2 SQIVND (reference sequence). This CDR3 is CASSIDLERIYNEQFF. The CDR3 DNA reads TGTGCCAGTAGTATAGATCTGGAACGGATATACAATGAGCAGTTCTTC.

The chain links TRBV13 to TRBJ1-1; D not resolved. The CDR3 contains 14 residues. Trimming took 5 bases from V and 4 from J, leaving 14 bases between them. CDR1 is PRHDT and CDR2 is FYEKMQ in the germline V gene (reference sequence). The CDR3 reads CASSARIYVTEAFF. In DNA form, the CDR3 reads TGTGCCAGCAGCGCCAGGATCTACGTCACTGAAGCTTTCTTT.

The V call is TRBV6-1, the J call TRBJ2-5, with 7 bases aligning to TRBD2. The end of the DNA fits TRBJ2-7 better, so the J call may be wrong. This CDR3 has 12 amino acids. Germline V gene lookup returns CDR1 MNHNS and CDR2 SASEGT. The CDR3 sequence is CATRGLTYEQYF. Here the CDR3 DNA reads TGTGCCACGCGGGGGTTAACCTACGAGCAGTACTTC.

This clone occurred once. V gene TRBV5-4 combines with J gene TRBJ2-1; 15 bases match TRBD2. CDR3 length: 17 amino acids. CDR1 SGHNT and CDR2 YYREEE come from the germline V gene (reference sequence). V lost 2 bases, J lost 7 bases, and 7 bases stayed unmatched. The CDR3 protein is CASSLGLAGGGENEQFF. DNA of the CDR3: TGTGCCAGCAGCTTAGGACTAGCGGGAGGGGGTGAGAATGAGCAGTTCTTC.

This rearrangement joins TRBV19 to TRBJ1-2; D is ambiguous. There are 12 residues in the CDR3. V shed 3 bases and J shed 5 bases, with 7 bases lying between them. CDR1 is LNHDA, CDR2 SQIVND, per germline (reference sequence). The CDR3 nucleotides are TGTGCCAGTAGTATTTATGGGTATGGCTACACCTTC. Amino acids: CASSIYGYGYTF.

This chain uses TRBV7-9 with TRBJ2-2; the D gene is possibly TRBD1 (6 bases). V lost 8 bases and J lost 1, with 14 bases in between. CDR3 size: 15 residues. Germline V gene lookup returns CDR1 SEHNR and CDR2 FQNEAQ (reference sequence). The CDR3 DNA reads as TGTGCCAGCTCACCACAGGGAGTGAACACCGGGGAGCTGTTTTTT. Residues: CASSPQGVNTGELFF.

With respect to this clone: Other DNA variants within this sample encode the same CDR3. This rearrangement joins TRBV27 to TRBJ2-3; 11 bases match TRBD2. CDR3 length equals 15 residues. Germline-derived CDR1 and CDR2 are MNHEY and SMNVEV (reference sequence). V was pared by 5 bases and J by 3 bases, with 4 bases of the junction left unmatched. In DNA, the CDR3 is TGTGCCAGCAGTCCTCTAGCGGGAGGTACAGATACGCAGTATTTT. As protein: CASSPLAGGTDTQYF.